This entry concerns a single T cell receptor beta chain. In the study's own analysis: Quantification of nucleated cells was approximated via reference gene primer amplification. Profiling relied on immunoSEQ multiplex PCR, and the TCRdb table lists in-frame clones only, not all of them. V and J calls and clone size follow that table, whereas D and trimming were derived from the DNA. The sample records about 300,000 clones, around 88% being singletons. The data derive from a study of blood T cell repertoires in COVID-19. About the research overall: Sites in the United States, Italy and Spain provided acute and convalescent COVID-19 samples. In each case, the material was cDNA or gDNA derived from T cells, B-cell-depleted T cells, or PBMCs.

From germline, CDR1 is SQVTM and CDR2 ANQGSEA. V trimming: 4 bases; J trimming: 4 bases; junction bases outside the gene matches: 8. The CDR3 totals 14 residues. The chain has TRBV29-1 and TRBJ2-7; TRBD1 aligns across 9 bases. Material for sequencing was peripheral blood. The clonotype comes from a woman in her thirties who had recovered from COVID-19. CDR3 sequence reads: CSVGARDRAYEQYF. CDR3 nucleotides: TGCAGCGTTGGGGCTCGGGACAGGGCTTACGAGCAGTACTTC.